The 8 T cell receptor beta chains presented below share a single source sample, sequenced in a study of blood T cell repertoires in COVID-19. The assay was immunoSEQ multiplex PCR, and TCRdb's table has in-frame clones only and misses some. Altogether more than 85,000 clones are present, about 90% being singletons, with the ten largest covering 3.5% to 5.5%. The sequencing sample was made of peripheral blood. These receptors originate from a man between 65 and 80 years old with acute or convalescent COVID-19.

This clone has only one observation. The rearrangement links TRBV7-9 to TRBJ1-2; D is ambiguous. This CDR3 has 12 amino acids. Germline-derived CDR1 and CDR2 are SEHNR and FQNEAQ (reference sequence). V was shortened by 10 bases and J by 4 bases, with 13 bases between the two germline ends. CDR3 residues: CAIAGYPYGYTF. For the CDR3, the DNA is TGTGCCATAGCCGGGTATCCCTATGGCTACACCTTC. Full variable domain (remainder filled in from reference TRBV7-9 and TRBJ1-2): DTGVSQNPRHKITKRGQNVTFRCDPISEHNRLYWYRQTLGQGPEFLTYFQNEAQLEKSRLLSDRFSAERPKGSFSTLEIQRTEQGDSAMYLCAIAGYPYGYTFGSGTRLTVV.

This sequence joins TRBV25-1 and TRBJ2-1; 12 nucleotides agree with TRBD2. The germline CDR1 and CDR2 sequences are MGHDK and SYGVNS. The length of the CDR3 is 16 residues. J gave up 4 bases and V 7 bases, and 8 bases lay outside the gene matches. CDR3 DNA: TGTGCCAGCACTGCGGAACTAGCGGGGGGATACAATGAGCAGTTCTTC. This encodes CASTAELAGGYNEQFF.

The chain couples TRBV2 to TRBJ1-3, with D maybe TRBD1 (5 bases). Germline assignment: CDR1 SNHLY and CDR2 FYNNEI. The CDR3 covers 15 residues. V was clipped by 8 bases and J by 0 bases, with 14 bases between them. The CDR3 nucleotides read TGTGCCAGCCAACAGGAGCCCAACTCTGGAAACACCATATATTTT. This codes for CASQQEPNSGNTIYF.

This clone was counted once. This rearrangement joins TRBV4-1 to TRBJ2-7; 7 positions match TRBD1. The germline V gene has CDR1 MGHRA and CDR2 YSYEKL. The CDR3 has 14 amino acids. The junction had 2 bases not matched to a gene; V was cut back by 1 base and J by 2 bases. The CDR3 loop is CASSQGDRAYEQYF. The CDR3 DNA sequence: TGCGCCAGCAGCCAAGGTGACAGGGCCTACGAGCAGTACTTC.

J is TRBJ1-2 and V is TRBV6-1; 8 bases are shared with TRBD1. This CDR3 is built from 16 residues. Germline assignment: CDR1 MNHNS and CDR2 SASEGT. The junction had 14 bases not matched to a gene; V was cut back by 4 bases and J by 7 bases. The CDR3: CASSVGQGAGSFGYTF. The CDR3 DNA is TGTGCCAGCAGTGTGGGCCAGGGGGCAGGGTCTTTTGGCTACACCTTC.

The chain recombines TRBV19 with TRBJ2-5; tentatively, D is TRBD2 (6 bases). The CDR3 spans 16 residues. CDR1 and CDR2 (germline): LNHDA, SQIVND (reference sequence). The V end lost 7 bases, the J end lost 4 bases, and 22 bases lay between the germline ends. The CDR3 protein is CASTKRGGGAGETQYF. In DNA, the CDR3 is TGTGCCAGTACCAAGAGGGGTGGAGGGGCGGGAGAGACCCAGTACTTC.

The rearrangement joins TRBV14 to TRBJ1-6; D possibly corresponds to TRBD1 (6 bases). With 0 bases removed from V and 13 bases from J, the gap between germline ends came to 10 bases. The CDR3 runs 13 residues. Per germline, CDR1 SGHDN and CDR2 FVKESK. The DNA of the CDR3 is TGTGCCAGCAGCCAAGAACGGGGGGCTCCCCTCCACTTT. This codes for CASSQERGAPLHF.

The V and J genes are TRBV14 and TRBJ1-4, with a tentative D call TRBD1 (5 bases). CDR1 is SGHDN, CDR2 FVKESK, per germline. This CDR3 is built from 14 residues. V was pared by 5 bases and J by 9 bases, with 16 bases between. This CDR3 is CASSGAGGAKKLFF. The CDR3 nucleotides read TGTGCCAGCAGCGGGGCAGGTGGGGCGAAAAAACTGTTTTTT.